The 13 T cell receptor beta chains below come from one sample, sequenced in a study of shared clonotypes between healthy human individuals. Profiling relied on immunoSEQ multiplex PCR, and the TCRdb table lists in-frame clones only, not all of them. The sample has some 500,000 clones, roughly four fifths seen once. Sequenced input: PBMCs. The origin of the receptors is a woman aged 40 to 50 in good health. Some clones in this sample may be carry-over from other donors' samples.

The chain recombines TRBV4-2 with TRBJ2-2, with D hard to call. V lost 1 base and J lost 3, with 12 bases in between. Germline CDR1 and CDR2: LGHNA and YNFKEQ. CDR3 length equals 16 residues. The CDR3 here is CASSQAKGPYTGELFF. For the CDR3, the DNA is TGTGCCAGCAGCCAAGCTAAGGGCCCGTACACCGGGGAGCTGTTTTTT.

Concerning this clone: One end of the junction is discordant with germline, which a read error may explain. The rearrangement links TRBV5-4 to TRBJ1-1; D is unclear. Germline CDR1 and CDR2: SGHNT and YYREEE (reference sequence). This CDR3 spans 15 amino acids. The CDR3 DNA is TGCGCCAGCAGCCAAGTGGGCAGTCACCCCACTGAAGCTTTCTTT. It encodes CASSQVGSHPTEAFF.

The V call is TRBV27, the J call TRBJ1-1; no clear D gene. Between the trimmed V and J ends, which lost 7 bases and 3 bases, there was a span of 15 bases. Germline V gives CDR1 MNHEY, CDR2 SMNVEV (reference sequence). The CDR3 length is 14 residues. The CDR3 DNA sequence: TGTGCCAGCATTTCCCGGGAGTTGGACACTGAAGCTTTCTTT. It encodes CASISRELDTEAFF.

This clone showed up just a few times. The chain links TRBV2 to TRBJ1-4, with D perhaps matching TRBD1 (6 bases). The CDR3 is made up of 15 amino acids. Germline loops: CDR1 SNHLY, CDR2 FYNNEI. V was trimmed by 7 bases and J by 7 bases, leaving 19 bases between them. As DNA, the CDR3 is TGTGCCAGCATCACCACCTACAGGGCGGGTGAAAAACTGTTTTTT. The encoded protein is CASITTYRAGEKLFF.

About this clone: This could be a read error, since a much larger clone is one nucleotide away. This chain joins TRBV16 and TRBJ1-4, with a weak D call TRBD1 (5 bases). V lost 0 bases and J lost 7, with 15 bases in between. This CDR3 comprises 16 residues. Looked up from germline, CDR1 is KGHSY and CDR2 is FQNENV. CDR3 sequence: CASSQSTGTEGEKLFF. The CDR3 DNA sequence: TGTGCCAGCAGCCAATCTACCGGGACCGAGGGTGAAAAACTGTTTTTT.

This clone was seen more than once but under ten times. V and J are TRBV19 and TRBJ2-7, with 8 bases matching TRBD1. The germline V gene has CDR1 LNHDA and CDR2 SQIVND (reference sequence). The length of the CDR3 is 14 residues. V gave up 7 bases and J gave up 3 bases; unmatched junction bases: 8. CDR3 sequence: CASNPGQGGYEQYF. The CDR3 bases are TGTGCCAGTAATCCTGGACAGGGTGGCTACGAGCAGTACTTC. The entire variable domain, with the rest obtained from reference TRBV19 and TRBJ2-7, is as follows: DGGITQSPKYLFRKEGQNVTLSCEQNLNHDAMYWYRQDPGQGLRLIYYSQIVNDFQKGDIAEGYSVSREKKESFPLTVTSAQKNPTAFYLCASNPGQGGYEQYFGPGTRLTVT.

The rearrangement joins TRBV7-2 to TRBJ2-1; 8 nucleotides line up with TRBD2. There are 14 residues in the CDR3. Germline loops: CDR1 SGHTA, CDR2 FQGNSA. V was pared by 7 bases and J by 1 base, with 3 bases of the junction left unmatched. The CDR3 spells CASKAGGSYNEQFF. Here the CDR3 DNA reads TGTGCCAGCAAGGCGGGAGGATCCTACAATGAGCAGTTCTTC. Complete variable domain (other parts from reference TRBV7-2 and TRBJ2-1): GAGVSQSPSNKVTEKGKDVELRCDPISGHTALYWYRQSLGQGLEFLIYFQGNSAPDKSGLPSDRFSAERTGGSVSTLTIQRTQQEDSAVYLCASKAGGSYNEQFFGPGTRLTVL.

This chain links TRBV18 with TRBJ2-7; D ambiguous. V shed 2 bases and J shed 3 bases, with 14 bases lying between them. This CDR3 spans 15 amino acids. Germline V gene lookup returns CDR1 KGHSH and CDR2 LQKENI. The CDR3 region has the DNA TGTGCCAGCTCACCATATGAGAAGTTAGGCTACGAGCAGTACTTC. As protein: CASSPYEKLGYEQYF.

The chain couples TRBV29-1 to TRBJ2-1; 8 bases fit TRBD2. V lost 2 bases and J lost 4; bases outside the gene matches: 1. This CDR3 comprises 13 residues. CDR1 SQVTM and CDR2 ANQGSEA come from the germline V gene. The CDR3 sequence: CSVETGGYNEQFF. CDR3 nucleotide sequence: TGCAGCGTTGAAACGGGGGGGTACAATGAGCAGTTCTTC.

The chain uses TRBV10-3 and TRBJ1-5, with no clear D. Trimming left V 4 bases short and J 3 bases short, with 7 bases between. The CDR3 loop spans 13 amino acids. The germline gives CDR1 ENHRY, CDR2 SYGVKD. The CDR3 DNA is TGTGCCATCAGTGGAGGTCCCAATCAGCCCCAGCATTTT. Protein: CAISGGPNQPQHF.

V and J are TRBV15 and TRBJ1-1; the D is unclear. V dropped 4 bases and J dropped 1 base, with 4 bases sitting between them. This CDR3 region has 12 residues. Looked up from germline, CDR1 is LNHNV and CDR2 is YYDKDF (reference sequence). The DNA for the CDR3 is TGTGCCACCAGCATCGGGAACACTGAAGCTTTCTTT. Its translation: CATSIGNTEAFF.

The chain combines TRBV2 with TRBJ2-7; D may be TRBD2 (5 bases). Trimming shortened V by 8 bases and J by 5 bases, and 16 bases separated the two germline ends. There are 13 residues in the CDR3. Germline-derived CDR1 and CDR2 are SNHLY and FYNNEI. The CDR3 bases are TGTGCCAGCGGTAGGGAGAAGAAGAACGAGCAGTACTTC. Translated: CASGREKKNEQYF.

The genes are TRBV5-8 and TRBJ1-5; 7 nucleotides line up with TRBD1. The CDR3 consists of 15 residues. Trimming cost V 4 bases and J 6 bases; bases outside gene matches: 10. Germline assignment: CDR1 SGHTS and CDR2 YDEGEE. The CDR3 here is CASSPRTGGSQPQHF. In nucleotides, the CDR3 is TGTGCCAGCAGCCCTCGGACAGGAGGCTCTCAGCCCCAGCATTTT.